The next 19 T cell receptor beta chains were all read from a single sample in a study of T cell responses to AZD1222 COVID-19 vaccine. Method: immunoSEQ multiplex PCR; TCRdb's copy keeps in-frame clones and lacks some. The table lists about 99,000 clones, about 90% of them singletons, with just under 3% in the top ten. This specimen was peripheral blood, taken on day 0 of AZD1222 vaccination. These receptors originate from an adult in good health.

This chain links TRBV2 with TRBJ2-1, with 8 bases that match TRBD2. J lost 7 bases, V lost 5 bases, and 7 bases had no gene match. Germline CDR1 reads SNHLY; CDR2 reads FYNNEI. There are 14 residues in the CDR3. This chain's CDR3 is CASSNSGLGNEQFF. DNA for the CDR3: TGTGCCAGCAGTAACTCGGGACTAGGGAATGAGCAGTTCTTC.

The rearrangement uses TRBV29-1 and TRBJ1-1; weak D call: TRBD1 (5 bases). Germline V lookup: CDR1 SQVTM, CDR2 ANQGSEA. Trimming removed 7 bases from V and 3 bases from J, with 15 bases in between. CDR3 length equals 13 residues. CDR3 protein: CSGRAGRYTEAFF. CDR3 nucleotides: TGCAGCGGGAGGGCAGGGAGGTACACTGAAGCTTTCTTT.

The genes are TRBV9 and TRBJ1-5; TRBD1 might be the D (5 bases). The germline V gene has CDR1 SGDLS and CDR2 YYNGEE. The CDR3 is 14 amino acids. V lost 0 bases and J 6 bases, leaving 10 bases between the germline ends. The CDR3, as DNA: TGTGCCAGCAGCGTAGATCCCAGGGCTCAGCCCCAGCATTTT. Protein product: CASSVDPRAQPQHF.

J is TRBJ2-1 and V is TRBV27; D remains ambiguous. Germline V gene data show CDR1 as MNHEY and CDR2 as SMNVEV (reference sequence). V shed 2 bases and J shed 9 bases, with 5 bases lying between them. CDR3 length equals 11 residues. The CDR3 nucleotides are TGTGCCAGCAGTTTAAAGGGTGAGCAGTTCTTC. Amino acids: CASSLKGEQFF.

The rearrangement joins TRBV7-2 to TRBJ2-3; the match to TRBD2 covers 7 bases. The CDR3 has 16 amino acids. V gave up 0 bases and J gave up 3 bases; unmatched junction bases: 6. Germline V gene lookup returns CDR1 SGHTA and CDR2 FQGNSA. The CDR3 region has the DNA TGTGCCAGCAGCTTAGCTGGGGGAGGGCCGACAGATACGCAGTATTTT. Encoded protein: CASSLAGGGPTDTQYF.

This chain joins TRBV6-2 or TRBV6-3 and TRBJ1-1; no reliable D call. The CDR3 runs 12 residues. The V end lost 2 bases, the J end lost 4 bases, and 5 bases lay between the germline ends. In germline, CDR1 is MNHEY, CDR2 SVGEGT. CDR3 residues: CASSYGVTEAFF. For the CDR3, the DNA is TGTGCCAGCAGTTACGGGGTCACTGAAGCTTTCTTT.

The chain's CDR3 is CASSVEVGGYNEQFF. The CDR3 nucleotides read TGTGCCAGCAGCGTAGAGGTAGGGGGCTACAATGAGCAGTTCTTC. This chain uses TRBV9 with TRBJ2-1; possible D gene TRBD1, 6 bases. CDR3 length: 15 amino acids. V was cut by 0 bases and J by 3 bases, with 10 bases left in between. CDR1 and CDR2 from the germline V gene are SGDLS and YYNGEE.

This chain joins TRBV11-2 and TRBJ1-2, with D unresolved. This CDR3 has 16 amino acids. Trimming cost V 5 bases and J 7 bases, with 23 bases left between them. Germline V gene sequence: CDR1 SGHAT, CDR2 FQNNGV. CDR3 nucleotide sequence: TGTGCCAGCAGCCCCAACCGACGAGAACGTTCGGGTGGCTACACCTTC. It translates to CASSPNRRERSGGYTF.

The J gene is TRBJ2-2, the V gene TRBV9; D is possibly TRBD2 (6 bases). Germline V gives CDR1 SGDLS, CDR2 YYNGEE. The length of the CDR3 is 13 residues. The ends were cut back, 4 bases at V and 5 bases at J, with 9 bases in the middle. Here the CDR3 DNA reads TGTGCCAGCAGCTTAAGCGGGACCGGGGAGCTGTTTTTT. Translation gives CASSLSGTGELFF.

This chain's CDR3 is CASSYDASGEQFF. The CDR3 nucleotides are TGTGCCAGCAGCTACGACGCGTCTGGTGAGCAGTTCTTC. V is TRBV7-8 and J is TRBJ2-1; D is unresolved. Germline-derived CDR1 and CDR2 are SGHVS and FQNEAQ. This CDR3 has 13 residues. V was cut by 4 bases and J by 9 bases, with 13 bases left in between.

This sequence joins TRBV28 and TRBJ1-1, with D perhaps TRBD1 (5 bases). CDR3 length equals 15 residues. Trimming took 10 bases from V and 5 from J, leaving 23 bases between them. CDR1 MDHEN and CDR2 SYDVKM come from the germline V gene. This CDR3 reads CAISPPTGLNTEAFF. The CDR3 coding sequence is TGTGCCATTTCTCCCCCCACGGGGCTAAATACTGAAGCTTTCTTT.

This clone was seen only once. The chain is built from TRBV11-2 and TRBJ1-2; the D gene is possibly TRBD1 (5 bases). Trimming stripped 7 bases from V and 2 bases from J, with 23 bases between. Germline assignment: CDR1 SGHAT and CDR2 FQNNGV. The CDR3 has 17 residues. CDR3 in DNA: TGTGCCAGCAACAAAACCCCCAGGGTCCTGCTCAACTATGGCTACACCTTC. Encoded protein: CASNKTPRVLLNYGYTF.

V and J are TRBV12-3 or TRBV12-4 and TRBJ2-1, with D perhaps assigned TRBD1 or TRBD2 (5 bases each). The CDR3 runs to 12 residues. Trimming shortened V by 7 bases and J by 10 bases, and 14 bases separated the two germline ends. The CDR3 spells CASIKGRGEQFF. In DNA, the CDR3 is TGTGCCAGCATCAAGGGACGCGGAGAGCAGTTCTTC.

This clone has a single count. V is TRBV11-3 and J is TRBJ2-3, with 7 positions matching TRBD2. Unmatched junction bases numbered 5, after V lost 4 bases and J lost 4 bases. Germline CDR1 is SGHNT and CDR2 is YENEEA. CDR3 length equals 14 residues. The CDR3 spells CASSSREDADTQYF. In nucleotides, the CDR3 is TGTGCCAGCAGCTCCCGGGAGGACGCAGATACGCAGTATTTT.

This chain joins TRBV4-3 and TRBJ1-1, with 7 bases identical to TRBD1. J was trimmed by 1 base and V by 0 bases; bases with no gene match: 2. The CDR3 runs to 15 residues. Germline assignment: CDR1 LGHNA and CDR2 YSLEER. The CDR3 sequence is CASSQDPGGNTEAFF. The CDR3 DNA follows: TGCGCCAGCAGCCAAGATCCAGGGGGGAACACTGAAGCTTTCTTT.

This clone showed up just once. The chain employs TRBV6-5 and TRBJ1-5, with D hard to call. The CDR3 has 14 residues. CDR1 and CDR2 from the germline V gene are MNHEY and SVGAGI. Between the trimmed V and J ends, which lost 6 bases and 2 bases, there was a span of 11 bases. The CDR3 loop is CASRELMGNQPQHF. CDR3 DNA sequence: TGTGCCAGCAGGGAGCTCATGGGCAATCAGCCCCAGCATTTT.

The chain couples TRBV7-2 to TRBJ1-3, with D hard to call. The length of the CDR3 is 15 residues. The germline V gene encodes CDR1 SGHTA and CDR2 FQGNSA. V lost 5 bases, J lost 0 bases, and 11 bases lay in between. The CDR3 region is CASSLGLSSGNTIYF. The CDR3 DNA reads TGTGCCAGCAGCCTTGGACTGTCCTCTGGAAACACCATATATTTT.

This clone occurred a few times. V usage is TRBV18 and J usage is TRBJ1-3; a weak D match, TRBD1 (6 bases). Deletions cut 7 bases from V and 3 bases from J, with 10 bases between. Germline lookup yields CDR1 KGHSH and CDR2 LQKENI. The CDR3 runs 13 residues. The DNA for the CDR3 is TGTGCCAGCTTAGGACAGCATGGAAACACCATATATTTT. Amino acids: CASLGQHGNTIYF.

This chain uses TRBV7-3 with TRBJ2-1; D is perhaps TRBD2 (7 bases). The CDR3 is 13 residues long. Looked up from germline, CDR1 is SGHTA and CDR2 is FQGTGA. The V gene lost 1 base and the J gene lost 9 bases, with 10 bases spanning the gap. The CDR3 loop reads CASSLSRGGEQFF. The CDR3 DNA sequence: TGTGCCAGCAGCTTAAGTAGGGGGGGTGAGCAGTTCTTC.